This T cell receptor (beta chain) is from a study of blood T cell repertoires in COVID-19 (dated by TCRdb to about 2020). Describing the broader study: Collaborator samples came from the United States, Italy and Spain and covered acute and convalescent phases of COVID-19. The prospective study material was composed of cDNA or gDNA derived from T cells, B-cell-depleted T cells, or PBMCs. Deeply sampled blood TCRbeta repertoires from subjects exposed to, actively infected with, or recovered from COVID-19 were included in the dataset. The repertoires were made available in a free public database intended to serve as a resource for research on the immune response to SARS-CoV-2. The samples were drawn from two sources: the first 160 participants of the ongoing ImmuneRACE study, and 1,254 subjects contributed by 6 global collaborators. The sample metadata nearly always contained a de-identified subject ID, COVID-19 status, age in years and sex. Where available, HLA class I and class II types were obtained from metadata supplied by the sample provider rather than from assay-based typing.

Worth noting for this clone: The specificity of this receptor is unknown. No qualities accompany the bases; no much larger clone lies one base away. This sample also contains other DNA sequences that code for the same CDR3.

Whole blood was collected in K2EDTA tubes by collaborating institutions according to the institutions' own protocols. Collaborator samples were shipped for TCRbeta analysis as frozen whole blood, isolated PBMCs, or DNA extracted from either sample type. Measured from the cysteine to the phenylalanine, the CDR3 is 14 residues long. Only the CDR3 DNA stays, 42 bases, in frame from base 1. V loses 3 bases of germline sequence and J loses 3 bases, and the interval between the two ends is 8 bases. From the germline V gene, CDR1 is KGHSH and CDR2 is LQKENI. The immunoSEQ Assay, a bias-controlled multiplex PCR, was used to amplify TCRbeta CDR3 regions from genomic DNA. In the source study's methods: The number of nucleated cells in each sample was estimated by amplification of reference gene primers within the assay. Sequence reads were collapsed and filtered to measure the absolute abundance of every unique TCRbeta CDR3 rearrangement. For each sample, productive Simpson clonality was calculated as the square root of Simpson's diversity index across productive rearrangements. The table was pulled from immuneACCESS by TCRdb, which kept in-frame rearrangements only. Such tables lose some clones; where checked, under half of the loss comes from unresolved V genes, and the rest has no known cause. The D gene and trimming were derived from the DNA, and the V and J assignments and clone size from that table. The sample contains fewer than 60,000 clones, more than 75% of them found a single time. In total, the top ten clones hold 20% to 25% of the sample.

Summary of the overall study and its limitations: The amount of clinical and demographic metadata varied by source and participant and was provided uncurated.

The material sequenced was peripheral blood. This sequence uses TRBV18 and TRBJ1-4; the D region possibly corresponds to TRBD1 (5 bases align). This clonotype was sampled from a woman of 80 years or more with acute or convalescent COVID-19. The sequenced DNA is TGTGCCAGCTCACCCGCGGGGCCTAATGAAAAACTGTTTTTT. The encoded protein is CASSPAGPNEKLFF.